This T cell receptor beta chain is from a study of cytomegalovirus exposure and HLA in healthy donors. Study outcomes and limitations: As a later analysis revealed, the rate of TCR association differed by HLA locus, with DRB1 most and HLA-C fewest. In vitro testing confirmed three CMV-associated chains as specific for CMV antigens.

The primer mix had 60 Vbeta and 13 Jbeta primers. Clones were read by immunoSEQ multiplex PCR, and TCRdb kept only the in-frame ones, dropping some. Altogether approximately 120,000 clones are present, 80% being singletons, with the ten largest covering 0.95% to 1.5%. CDR1 is SGHAT and CDR2 is FQNNGV in the germline V gene. Germline trimming cut 5 bases from V and 4 bases from J; bases unmatched to any gene: 11. The CDR3 length is 16 residues. In this sample, this clone turned up once. No antigen is known for it. The sequencing input was PBMCs. This clonotype was obtained from a female donor in good health and CMV-seronegative. The chain is built from TRBV11-2 and TRBJ2-3, with 8 bases aligning to TRBD2. CDR3 sequence (DNA): TGTGCCAGCAGCCCAAGACTAGCGAGGGGCCCAGATACGCAGTATTTT. Translated: CASSPRLARGPDTQYF.